This TCR beta chain was sequenced during a study of tissue T cells after allogeneic stem cell transplantation. Whole-study results and caveats: Motif-based clustering found tissue-specific repertoire signatures shared across patients, though few clones were shared. In patients and mice, blood and spleen missed much of tissue repertoire. TCR repertoires tracked anatomic similarity, regardless of disease or transplant status. The study did not identify alloreactive or antigen-specific tissue TCRs, and some clones might be persisting host cells.

A note on this clone: Its matching antigen is unknown. Mouse germline and gene names are used. The read halts 1 residue ahead of the CDR3 end, with the missing end drawn from the germline J gene.

The CDR3 extends over 12 amino acids. The V end was cut by 0 bases, the J end by 7 bases, with 8 bases between. Per the germline V gene, CDR1 is GFQATS and CDR2 is STVNSAI. The protocol was immunoSEQ multiplex PCR, while the TCRdb copy is restricted to in-frame clones and leaves out a portion. The sample contains about 16,000 clones, roughly three quarters of which appear only once. V is TRBV20 and J is TRBJ2-4; either TRBD1 or TRBD2 may supply D (6 bases each). The sample comprised spleen. The receptor's source is a female BALB/c mouse in good health. The strain's MHC haplotype is H2-d. This CDR3 is CGARDGGDTLYF. The DNA read from the CDR3 is TGTGGTGCTAGGGACGGGGGCGACACCTTGTAC.